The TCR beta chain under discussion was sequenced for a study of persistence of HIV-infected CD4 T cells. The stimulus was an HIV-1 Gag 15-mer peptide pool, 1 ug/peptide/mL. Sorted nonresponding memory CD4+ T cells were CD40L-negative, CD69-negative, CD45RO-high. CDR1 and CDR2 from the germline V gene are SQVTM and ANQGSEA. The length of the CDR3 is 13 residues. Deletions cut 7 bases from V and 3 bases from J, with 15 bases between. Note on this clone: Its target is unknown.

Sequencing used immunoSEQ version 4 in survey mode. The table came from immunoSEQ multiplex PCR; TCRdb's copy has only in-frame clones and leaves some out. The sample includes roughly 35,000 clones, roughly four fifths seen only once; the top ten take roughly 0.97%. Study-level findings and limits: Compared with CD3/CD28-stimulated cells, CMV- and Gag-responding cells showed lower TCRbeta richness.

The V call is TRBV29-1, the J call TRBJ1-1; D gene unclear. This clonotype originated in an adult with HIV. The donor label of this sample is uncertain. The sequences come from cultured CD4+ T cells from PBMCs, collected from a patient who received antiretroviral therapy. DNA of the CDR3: TGCAGCGCGGCCGGGCCTCCTCACACTGAAGCTTTCTTT. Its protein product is CSAAGPPHTEAFF.